The clone carrying this TCR beta chain was detected only once. Antigen unknown. Naivety among CD8 cells was defined by CD45RO negativity and positive CCR7 selection, thereby excluding terminally differentiated effector memory CD45RA+ cells. This sample is part of a study of shared clonotypes between healthy human individuals. General observations from the study: Few donors limited the genetic and exposure-history diversity represented.

Germline CDR1 MGHRA, CDR2 YSYEKL. V lost 0 bases and J lost 3, with 12 bases in between. This CDR3 has 15 residues. Measured with immunoSEQ multiplex PCR; TCRdb has only the in-frame clones, and not every one. The data contain some 580,000 clones, roughly 98% of them seen just once; the ten biggest clones take up around 0.3%. The chain is built from TRBV4-1 and TRBJ2-7; D is unresolved. The sample was naive CD8+ T cells sorted from blood. The TCR comes from a man under 40 in good health. The CDR3 nucleotides read TGCGCCAGCAGCCAAGAATCCGGCTTTTTCTACGAGCAGTACTTC. It codes for CASSQESGFFYEQYF.